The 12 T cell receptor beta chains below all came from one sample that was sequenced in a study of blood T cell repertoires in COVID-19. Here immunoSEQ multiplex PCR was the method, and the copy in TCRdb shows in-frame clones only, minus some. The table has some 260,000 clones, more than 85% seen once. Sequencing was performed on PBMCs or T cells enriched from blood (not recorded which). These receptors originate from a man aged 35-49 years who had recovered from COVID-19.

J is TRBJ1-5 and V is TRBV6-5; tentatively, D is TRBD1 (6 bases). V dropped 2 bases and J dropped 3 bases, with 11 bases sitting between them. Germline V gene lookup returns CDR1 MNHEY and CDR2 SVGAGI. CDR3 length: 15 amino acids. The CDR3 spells CASSYTGQPNQPQHF. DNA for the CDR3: TGTGCCAGCAGTTACACTGGACAGCCCAATCAGCCCCAGCATTTT.

CDR3 bases: TGTGCCTGGACTAGGGGGGGCACCGGGGAGCTGTTTTTT. Its protein product is CAWTRGGTGELFF. V and J are TRBV30 and TRBJ2-2; TRBD2 might be the D (7 bases). The CDR3 extends over 13 amino acids. V lost 4 bases, J lost 4 bases, and 10 bases lay in between. CDR1 and CDR2 (germline): GTSNPN, SVGIG (reference sequence).

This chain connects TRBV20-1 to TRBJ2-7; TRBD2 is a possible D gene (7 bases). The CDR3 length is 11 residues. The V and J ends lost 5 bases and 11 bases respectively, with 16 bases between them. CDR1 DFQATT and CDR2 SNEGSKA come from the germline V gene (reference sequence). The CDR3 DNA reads TGCAGTGCTCGATCGGGGGGCCGTGAGTACTTC. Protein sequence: CSARSGGREYF.

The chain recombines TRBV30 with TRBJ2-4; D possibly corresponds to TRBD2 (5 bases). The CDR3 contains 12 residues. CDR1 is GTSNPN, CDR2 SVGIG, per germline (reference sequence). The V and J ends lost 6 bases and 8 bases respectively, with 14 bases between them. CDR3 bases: TGTGCCTGCCGACTATTAACGTACATTCAGTACTTC. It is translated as CACRLLTYIQYF.

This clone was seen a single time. The CDR3, as DNA: TGTGCCAGCAAAGCTCCGGGACACATTGACCAAGAGACCCAGTACTTC. Translation gives CASKAPGHIDQETQYF. The chain joins TRBV28 to TRBJ2-5; weak D call: TRBD1 (6 bases). Germline V CDR1 and CDR2: MDHEN, SYDVKM. This CDR3 has 16 residues. Trimming cost V 7 bases and J 0 bases, with 18 bases left between them.

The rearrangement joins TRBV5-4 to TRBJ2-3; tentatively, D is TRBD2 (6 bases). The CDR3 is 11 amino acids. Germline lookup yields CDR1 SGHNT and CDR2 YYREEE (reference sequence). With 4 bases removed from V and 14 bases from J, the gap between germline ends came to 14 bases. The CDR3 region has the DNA TGTGCCAGCAGCAAAGAAGCGACTAGGTATTTT. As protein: CASSKEATRYF.

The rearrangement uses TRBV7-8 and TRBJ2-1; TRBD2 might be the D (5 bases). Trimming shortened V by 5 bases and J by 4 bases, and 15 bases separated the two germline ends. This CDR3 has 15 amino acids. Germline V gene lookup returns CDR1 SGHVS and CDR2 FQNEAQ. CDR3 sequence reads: CASSPRLSEYNEQFF. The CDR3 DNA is TGTGCCAGCAGCCCCCGGCTTAGCGAATACAATGAGCAGTTCTTC.

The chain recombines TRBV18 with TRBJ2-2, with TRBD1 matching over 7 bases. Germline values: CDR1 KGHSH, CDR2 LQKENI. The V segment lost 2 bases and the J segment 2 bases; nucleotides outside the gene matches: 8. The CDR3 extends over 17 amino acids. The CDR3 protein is CASSPGFGTDNTGELFF. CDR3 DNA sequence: TGTGCCAGCTCACCAGGCTTTGGGACAGACAACACCGGGGAGCTGTTTTTT.

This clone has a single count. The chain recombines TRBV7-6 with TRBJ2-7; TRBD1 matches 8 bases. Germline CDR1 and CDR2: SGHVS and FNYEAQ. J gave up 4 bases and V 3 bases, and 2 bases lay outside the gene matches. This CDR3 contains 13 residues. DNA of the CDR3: TGTGCCAGCAGCTTCGACAGGGGATACGAGCAGTACTTC. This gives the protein CASSFDRGYEQYF.

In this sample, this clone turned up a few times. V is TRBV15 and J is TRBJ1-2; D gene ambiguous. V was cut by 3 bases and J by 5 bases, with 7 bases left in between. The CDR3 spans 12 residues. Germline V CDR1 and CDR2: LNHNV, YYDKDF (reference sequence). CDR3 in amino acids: CATSRADYGYTF. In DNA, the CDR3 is TGTGCCACCAGCAGGGCAGATTATGGCTACACCTTC.

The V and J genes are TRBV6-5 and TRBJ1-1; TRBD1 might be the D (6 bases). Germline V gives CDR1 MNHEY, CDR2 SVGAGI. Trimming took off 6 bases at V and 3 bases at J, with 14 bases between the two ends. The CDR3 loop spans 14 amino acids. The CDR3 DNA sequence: TGTGCCAGCAGCATTGACAGGCCGGACACTGAAGCTTTCTTT. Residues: CASSIDRPDTEAFF.

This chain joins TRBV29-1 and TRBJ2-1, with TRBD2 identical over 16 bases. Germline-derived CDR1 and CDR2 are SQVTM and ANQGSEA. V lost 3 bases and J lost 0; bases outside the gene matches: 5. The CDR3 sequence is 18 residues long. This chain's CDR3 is CSVEGTSGRGSSYNEQFF. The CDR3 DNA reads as TGCAGCGTTGAGGGGACTAGCGGGAGGGGAAGCTCCTACAATGAGCAGTTCTTC.